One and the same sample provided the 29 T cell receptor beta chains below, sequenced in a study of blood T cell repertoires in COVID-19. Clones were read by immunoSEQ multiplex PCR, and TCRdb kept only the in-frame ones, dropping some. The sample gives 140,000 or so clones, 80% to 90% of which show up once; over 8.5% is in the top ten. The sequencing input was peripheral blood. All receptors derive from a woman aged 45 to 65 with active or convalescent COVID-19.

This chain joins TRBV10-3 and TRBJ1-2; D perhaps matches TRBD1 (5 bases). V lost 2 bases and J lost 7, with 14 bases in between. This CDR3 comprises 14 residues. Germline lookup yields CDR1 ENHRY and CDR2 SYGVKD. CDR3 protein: CAISEGDGGGGYTF. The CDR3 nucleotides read TGTGCCATCAGTGAGGGTGATGGGGGAGGTGGCTACACCTTC.

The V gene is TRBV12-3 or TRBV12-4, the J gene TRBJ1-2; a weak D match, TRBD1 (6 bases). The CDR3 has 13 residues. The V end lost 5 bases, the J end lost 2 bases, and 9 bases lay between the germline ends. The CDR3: CASSTGTNYGYTF. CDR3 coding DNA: TGTGCCAGCAGTACCGGGACAAACTATGGCTACACCTTC.

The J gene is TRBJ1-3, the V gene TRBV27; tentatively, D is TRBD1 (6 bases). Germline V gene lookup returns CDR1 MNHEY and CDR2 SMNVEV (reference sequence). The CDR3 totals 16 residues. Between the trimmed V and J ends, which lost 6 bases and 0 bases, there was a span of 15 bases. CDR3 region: CASSSRGSVSGNTIYF. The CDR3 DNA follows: TGTGCCAGCAGCTCCAGGGGCTCCGTCTCTGGAAACACCATATATTTT.

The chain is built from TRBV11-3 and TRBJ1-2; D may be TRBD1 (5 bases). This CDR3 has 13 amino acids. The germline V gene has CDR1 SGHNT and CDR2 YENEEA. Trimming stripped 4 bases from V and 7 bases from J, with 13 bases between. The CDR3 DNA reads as TGTGCCAGCAGCTCCCTTGCAGGGTTTGGCTACACCTTC. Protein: CASSSLAGFGYTF.

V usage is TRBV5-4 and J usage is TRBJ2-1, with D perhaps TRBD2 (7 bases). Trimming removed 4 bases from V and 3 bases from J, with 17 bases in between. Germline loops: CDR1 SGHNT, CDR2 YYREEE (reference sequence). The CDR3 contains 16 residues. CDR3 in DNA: TGTGCCAGCAGCCCACGCGCAGGGGAGGGCTACAATGAGCAGTTCTTC. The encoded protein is CASSPRAGEGYNEQFF. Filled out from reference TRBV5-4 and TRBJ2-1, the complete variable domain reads ETGVTQSPTHLIKTRGQQVTLRCSSQSGHNTVSWYQQALGQGPQFIFQYYREEENGRGNFPPRFSGLQFPNYSSELNVNALELDDSALYLCASSPRAGEGYNEQFFGPGTRLTVL.

The CDR3 sequence is CASTPGLAGGPGYNEQFF. The DNA for the CDR3 is TGCGCCAGCACCCCGGGGCTAGCGGGAGGGCCGGGGTACAATGAGCAGTTCTTC. The gene calls are TRBV5-1 and TRBJ2-1; TRBD2 matches at 12 bases. CDR3 length: 18 residues. Losses at the gene ends were 6 bases for V and 4 bases for J; bases not matched to a gene: 14. Per the germline V gene, CDR1 is SGHRS and CDR2 is YFSETQ.

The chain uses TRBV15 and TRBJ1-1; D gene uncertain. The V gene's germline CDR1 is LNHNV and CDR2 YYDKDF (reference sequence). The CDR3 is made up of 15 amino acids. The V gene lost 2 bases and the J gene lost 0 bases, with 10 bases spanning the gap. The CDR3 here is CATSRSRALNTEAFF. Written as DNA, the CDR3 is TGTGCCACCAGCAGATCGAGGGCCCTGAACACTGAAGCTTTCTTT.

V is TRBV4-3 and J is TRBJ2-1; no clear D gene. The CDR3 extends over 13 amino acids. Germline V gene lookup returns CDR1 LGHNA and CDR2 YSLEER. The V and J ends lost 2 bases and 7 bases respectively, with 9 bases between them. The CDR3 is CASSQPPANEQFF. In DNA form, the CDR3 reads TGCGCCAGCAGCCAACCCCCCGCGAATGAGCAGTTCTTC.

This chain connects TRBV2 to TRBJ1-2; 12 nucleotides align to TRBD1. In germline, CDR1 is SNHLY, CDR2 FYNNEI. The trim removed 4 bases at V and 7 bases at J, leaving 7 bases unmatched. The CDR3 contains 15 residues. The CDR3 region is CASSGRGDRGPGYTF. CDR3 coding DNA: TGTGCCAGCAGTGGAAGAGGGGACAGGGGGCCTGGCTACACCTTC.

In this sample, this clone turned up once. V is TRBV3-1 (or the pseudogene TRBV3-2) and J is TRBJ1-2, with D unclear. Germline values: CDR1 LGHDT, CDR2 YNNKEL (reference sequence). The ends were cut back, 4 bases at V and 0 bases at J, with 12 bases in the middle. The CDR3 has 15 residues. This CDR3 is CASSPEVHANYGYTF. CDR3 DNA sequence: TGTGCCAGCAGCCCCGAGGTACATGCTAACTATGGCTACACCTTC.

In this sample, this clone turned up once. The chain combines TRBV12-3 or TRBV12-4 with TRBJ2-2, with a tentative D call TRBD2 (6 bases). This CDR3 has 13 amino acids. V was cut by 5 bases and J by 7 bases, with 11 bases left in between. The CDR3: CASSLWGDGELFF. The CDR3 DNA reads TGTGCCAGCAGTCTTTGGGGGGACGGGGAGCTGTTTTTT.

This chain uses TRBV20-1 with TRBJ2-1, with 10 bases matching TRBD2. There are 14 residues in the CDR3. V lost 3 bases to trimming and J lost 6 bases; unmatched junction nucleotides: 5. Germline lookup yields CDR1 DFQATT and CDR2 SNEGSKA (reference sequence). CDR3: CSASSLAGLNEQFF. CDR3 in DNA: TGCAGTGCTAGTTCACTAGCGGGACTCAATGAGCAGTTCTTC.

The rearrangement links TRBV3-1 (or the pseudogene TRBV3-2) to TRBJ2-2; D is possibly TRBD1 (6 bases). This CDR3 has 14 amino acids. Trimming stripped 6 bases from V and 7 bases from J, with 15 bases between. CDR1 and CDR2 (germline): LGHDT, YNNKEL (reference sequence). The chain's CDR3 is CASSRDTVSGELFF. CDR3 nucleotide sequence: TGTGCCAGCAGTCGGGACACAGTCAGCGGGGAGCTGTTTTTT.

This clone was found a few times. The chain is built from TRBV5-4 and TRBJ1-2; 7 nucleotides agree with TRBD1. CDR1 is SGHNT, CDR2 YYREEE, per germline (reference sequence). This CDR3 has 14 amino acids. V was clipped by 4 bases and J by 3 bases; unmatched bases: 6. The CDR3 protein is CASSRDSLHYGYTF. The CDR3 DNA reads TGTGCCAGCAGCCGGGACAGTTTGCACTATGGCTACACCTTC. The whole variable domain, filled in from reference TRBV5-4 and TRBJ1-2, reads ETGVTQSPTHLIKTRGQQVTLRCSSQSGHNTVSWYQQALGQGPQFIFQYYREEENGRGNFPPRFSGLQFPNYSSELNVNALELDDSALYLCASSRDSLHYGYTFGSGTRLTVV.

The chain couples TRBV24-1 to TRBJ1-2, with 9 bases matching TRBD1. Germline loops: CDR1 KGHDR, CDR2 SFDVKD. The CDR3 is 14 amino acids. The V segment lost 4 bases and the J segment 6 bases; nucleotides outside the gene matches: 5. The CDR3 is CATSDWDRENGYTF. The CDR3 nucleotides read TGTGCCACCAGTGACTGGGACAGGGAAAATGGCTACACCTTC.

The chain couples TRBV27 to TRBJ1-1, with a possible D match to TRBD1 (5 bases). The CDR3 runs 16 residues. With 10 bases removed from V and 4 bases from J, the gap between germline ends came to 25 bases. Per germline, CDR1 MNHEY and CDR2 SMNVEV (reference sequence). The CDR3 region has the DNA TGTGCCACTCAAAGGGGCGCGAATATAGTGGGCACTGAAGCTTTCTTT. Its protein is CATQRGANIVGTEAFF.

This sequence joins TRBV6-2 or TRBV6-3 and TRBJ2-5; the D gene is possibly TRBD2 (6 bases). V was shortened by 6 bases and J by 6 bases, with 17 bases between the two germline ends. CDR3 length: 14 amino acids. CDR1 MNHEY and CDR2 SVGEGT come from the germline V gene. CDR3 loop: CASSPGASVKTQYF. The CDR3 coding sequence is TGTGCCAGCAGCCCGGGAGCATCAGTCAAGACCCAGTACTTC.

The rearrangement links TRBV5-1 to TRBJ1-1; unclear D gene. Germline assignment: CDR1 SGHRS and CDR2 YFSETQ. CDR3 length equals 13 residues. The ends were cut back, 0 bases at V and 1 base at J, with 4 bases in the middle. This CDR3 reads CASSLDWNTEAFF. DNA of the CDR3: TGCGCCAGCAGCTTGGACTGGAACACTGAAGCTTTCTTT.

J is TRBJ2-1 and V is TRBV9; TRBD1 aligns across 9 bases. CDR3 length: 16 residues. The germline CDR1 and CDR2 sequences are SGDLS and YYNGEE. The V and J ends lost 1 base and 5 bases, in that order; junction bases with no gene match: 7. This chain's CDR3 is CASSVPRDRVDNEQFF. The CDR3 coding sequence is TGTGCCAGCAGCGTACCCCGGGACAGGGTGGACAATGAGCAGTTCTTC.

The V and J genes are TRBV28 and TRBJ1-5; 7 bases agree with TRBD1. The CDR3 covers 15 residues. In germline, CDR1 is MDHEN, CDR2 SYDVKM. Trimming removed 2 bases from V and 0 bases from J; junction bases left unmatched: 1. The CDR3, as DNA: TGTGCCAGCAGTTTAGGGACAGTTAGCAATCAGCCCCAGCATTTT. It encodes CASSLGTVSNQPQHF.

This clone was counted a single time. CDR3 sequence: CASSQDAQGAGAFF. The CDR3, as DNA: TGCGCCAGCAGCCAAGATGCCCAGGGGGCAGGAGCTTTCTTT. The chain combines TRBV4-1 with TRBJ1-1; 8 bases align to TRBD1. The germline V gene encodes CDR1 MGHRA and CDR2 YSYEKL. This CDR3 region has 14 residues. Losses at the gene ends were 0 bases for V and 10 bases for J; bases not matched to a gene: 7.

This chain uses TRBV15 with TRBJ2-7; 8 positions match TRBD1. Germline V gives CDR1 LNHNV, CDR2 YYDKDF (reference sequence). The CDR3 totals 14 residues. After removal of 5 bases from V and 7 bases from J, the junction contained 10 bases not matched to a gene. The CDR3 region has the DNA TGTGCCACCAGCGGGGCCCAGGGGGCGCGAGAGCAGTACTTC. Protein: CATSGAQGAREQYF.

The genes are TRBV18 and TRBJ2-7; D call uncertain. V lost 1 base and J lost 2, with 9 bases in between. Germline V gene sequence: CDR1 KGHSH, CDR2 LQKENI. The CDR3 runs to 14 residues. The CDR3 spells CASSPLAEAYEQYF. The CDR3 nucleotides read TGTGCCAGCTCACCACTGGCAGAGGCCTACGAGCAGTACTTC.

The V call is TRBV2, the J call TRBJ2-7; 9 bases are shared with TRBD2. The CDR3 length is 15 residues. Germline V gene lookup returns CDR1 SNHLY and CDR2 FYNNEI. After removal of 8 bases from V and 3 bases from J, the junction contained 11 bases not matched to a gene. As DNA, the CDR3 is TGTGCCAGCGGAGTGGTTGGGACTAGCATCTACGAGCAGTACTTC. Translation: CASGVVGTSIYEQYF.

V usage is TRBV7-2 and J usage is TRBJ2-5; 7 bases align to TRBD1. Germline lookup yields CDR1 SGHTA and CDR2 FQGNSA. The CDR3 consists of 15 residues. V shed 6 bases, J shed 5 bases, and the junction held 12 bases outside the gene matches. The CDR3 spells CASSLQQGSRETQYF. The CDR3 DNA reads TGTGCCAGCAGTTTACAACAGGGGAGTAGGGAGACCCAGTACTTC.

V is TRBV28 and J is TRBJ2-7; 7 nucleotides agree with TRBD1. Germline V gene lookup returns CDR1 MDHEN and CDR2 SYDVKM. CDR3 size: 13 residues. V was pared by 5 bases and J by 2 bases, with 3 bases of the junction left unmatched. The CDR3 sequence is CASSGTETYEQYF. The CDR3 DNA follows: TGTGCCAGCAGTGGGACAGAGACCTACGAGCAGTACTTC.

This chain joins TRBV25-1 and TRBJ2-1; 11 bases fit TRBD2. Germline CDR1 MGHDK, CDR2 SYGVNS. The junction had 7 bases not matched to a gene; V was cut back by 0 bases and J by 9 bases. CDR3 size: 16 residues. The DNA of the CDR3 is TGTGCCAGCAGTGAATACCTAGCGGGAGGTCGTGGTGAGCAGTTCTTC. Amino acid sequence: CASSEYLAGGRGEQFF.

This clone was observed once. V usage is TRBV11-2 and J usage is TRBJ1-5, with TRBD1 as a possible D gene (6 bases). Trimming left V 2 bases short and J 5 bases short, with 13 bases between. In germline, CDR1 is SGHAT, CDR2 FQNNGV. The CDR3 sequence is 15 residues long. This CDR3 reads CASSLRGGKDQPQHF. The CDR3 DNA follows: TGTGCCAGCAGCTTAAGGGGGGGTAAGGATCAGCCCCAGCATTTT.

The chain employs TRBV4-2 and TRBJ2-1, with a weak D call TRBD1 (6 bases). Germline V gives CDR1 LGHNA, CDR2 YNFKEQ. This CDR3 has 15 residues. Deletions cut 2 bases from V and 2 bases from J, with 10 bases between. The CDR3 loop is CASSQSWTAYNEQFF. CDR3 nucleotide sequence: TGTGCCAGCAGCCAATCCTGGACAGCCTACAATGAGCAGTTCTTC.